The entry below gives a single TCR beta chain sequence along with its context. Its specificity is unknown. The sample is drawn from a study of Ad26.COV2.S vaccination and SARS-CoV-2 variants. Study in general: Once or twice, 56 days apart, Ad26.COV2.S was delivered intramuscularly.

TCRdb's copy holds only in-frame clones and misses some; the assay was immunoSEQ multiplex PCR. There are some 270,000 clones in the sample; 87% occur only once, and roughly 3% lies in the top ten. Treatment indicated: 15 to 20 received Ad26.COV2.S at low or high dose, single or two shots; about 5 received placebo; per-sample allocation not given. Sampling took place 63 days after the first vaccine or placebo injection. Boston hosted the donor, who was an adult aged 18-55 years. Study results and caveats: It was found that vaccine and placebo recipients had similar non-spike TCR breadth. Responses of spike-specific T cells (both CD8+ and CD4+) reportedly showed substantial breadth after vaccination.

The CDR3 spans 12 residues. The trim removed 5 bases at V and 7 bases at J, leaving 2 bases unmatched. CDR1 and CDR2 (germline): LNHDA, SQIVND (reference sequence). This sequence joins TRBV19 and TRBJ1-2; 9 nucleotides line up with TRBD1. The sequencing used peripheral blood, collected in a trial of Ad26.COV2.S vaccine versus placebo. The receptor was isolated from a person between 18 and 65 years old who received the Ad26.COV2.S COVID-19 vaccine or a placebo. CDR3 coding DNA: TGTGCCAGTAGTGGGACAGGGTCTGGCTACACCTTC. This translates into CASSGTGSGYTF.